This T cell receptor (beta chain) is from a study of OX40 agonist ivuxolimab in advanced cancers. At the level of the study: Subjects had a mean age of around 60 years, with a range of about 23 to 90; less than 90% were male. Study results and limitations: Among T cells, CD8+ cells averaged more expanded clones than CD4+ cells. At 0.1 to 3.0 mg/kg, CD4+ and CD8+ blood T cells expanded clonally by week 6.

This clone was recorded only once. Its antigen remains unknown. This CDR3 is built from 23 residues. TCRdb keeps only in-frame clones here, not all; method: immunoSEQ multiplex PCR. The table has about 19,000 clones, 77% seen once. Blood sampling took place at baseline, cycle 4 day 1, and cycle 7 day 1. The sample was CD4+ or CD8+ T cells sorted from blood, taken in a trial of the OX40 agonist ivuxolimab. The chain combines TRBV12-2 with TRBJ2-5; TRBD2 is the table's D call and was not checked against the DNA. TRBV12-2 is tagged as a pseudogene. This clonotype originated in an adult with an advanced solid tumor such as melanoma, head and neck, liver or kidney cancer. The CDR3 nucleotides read TGTGCAAGTCGCTTACTCCTACCCCAACTAGTACTTTCTACTAGCGGGAGTGGAGAGACCCAGTACTTC. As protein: CASRLLLPQLVLSTSGSGETQYF.